This T cell receptor beta chain was sequenced during a study of identical twins. Study outcomes and limitations: Researchers reported excess low generation probability among twin-shared out-of-frame alpha sequences. The abundant beta clonotypes from cord blood had fewer insertions, and memory repertoires had none of this.

Unique molecular identifiers were in the cDNA, with template-switch universal primer binding. TCRdb re-derived calls from the 5' RACE reads in MiXCR, one entry per CDR3 protein. The sample yields 200,000 to 250,000 distinct CDR3 sequences, more than 6.5% seen once. This clonotype was detected only a few times. Its antigen is currently unknown. Looked up from germline, CDR1 is SGHTA and CDR2 is FQGTGA. J gave up 10 bases and V 0 bases, and 6 bases lay outside the gene matches. The CDR3 runs 16 residues. The sample also formed part of further work on yellow fever vaccine responses in identical twins. That study reports: Vaccine-induced T cell responses in twins were reportedly observed to appear partly convergent, partly personalized.

The chain recombines TRBV7-3 with TRBJ1-6; 10 positions agree with TRBD1. The origin of this receptor is a woman between 18 and 29 years old in good health. Sequences were obtained from memory (CD45RO+) T cells sorted from blood. CDR3 sequence: CASSLTRQGAGSPLHF. The CDR3 DNA is TGTGCCAGCAGCTTAACAAGACAGGGGGCCGGATCACCCCTCCACTTT. The full variable domain, rest sourced from reference TRBV7-3 and TRBJ1-6, is GAGVSQTPSNKVTEKGKYVELRCDPISGHTALYWYRQSLGQGPEFLIYFQGTGAADDSGLPNDRFFAVRPEGSVSTLKIQRTERGDSAVYLCASSLTRQGAGSPLHFGNGTRLTVT.